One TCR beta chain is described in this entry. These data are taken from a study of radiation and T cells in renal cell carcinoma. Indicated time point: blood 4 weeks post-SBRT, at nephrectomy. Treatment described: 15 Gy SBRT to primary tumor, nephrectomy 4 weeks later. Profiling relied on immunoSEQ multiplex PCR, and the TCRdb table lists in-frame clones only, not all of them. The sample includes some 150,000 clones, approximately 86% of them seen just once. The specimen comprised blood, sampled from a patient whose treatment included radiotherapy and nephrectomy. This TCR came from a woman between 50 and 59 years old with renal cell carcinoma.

The CDR3 DNA sequence: TGCGCCAGCAGCTTAGAGGGTACGAACACCGGGGAGCTGTTTTTT. Its translation is CASSLEGTNTGELFF. The chain is built from TRBV5-1 and TRBJ2-2; weak D call: TRBD2 (5 bases). CDR1 SGHRS and CDR2 YFSETQ come from the germline V gene. This CDR3 has 15 amino acids. Trimming shortened V by 2 bases and J by 0 bases, and 8 bases separated the two germline ends.